A single sample gave rise to the 20 T cell receptor beta chains below, sequenced in a study of blood T cell repertoires in COVID-19. Repertoires were generated with immunoSEQ multiplex PCR, while TCRdb's copy carries only in-frame clones and drops some. The sample consists of 200,000 or so clones, roughly 80% of them appearing once. The sequenced sample was peripheral blood. The receptors originated from a man between 60 and 70 years old with active or convalescent COVID-19.

The V call is TRBV28, the J call TRBJ1-2; D unclear. V dropped 9 bases and J dropped 1 base, with 9 bases sitting between them. The length of the CDR3 is 12 residues. Germline CDR1 MDHEN, CDR2 SYDVKM. Here the CDR3 DNA reads TGTGCCAGTCTCAGGTTTAACTATGGCTACACCTTC. This gives the protein CASLRFNYGYTF.

J is TRBJ1-6 and V is TRBV9; D remains unclear. Trimming took off 4 bases at V and 7 bases at J, with 9 bases between the two ends. CDR1 is SGDLS, CDR2 YYNGEE, per germline. The CDR3 sequence is 13 residues long. CDR3 amino acids: CASSPEVNSPLHF. The CDR3 nucleotides are TGTGCCAGCAGCCCAGAGGTGAATTCACCCCTCCACTTT.

The rearrangement joins TRBV6-6 to TRBJ2-3; 7 bases are a match to TRBD2. V lost 7 bases and J lost 0; bases outside the gene matches: 7. CDR1 is MNHNY and CDR2 is SVGAGI in the germline V gene (reference sequence). The CDR3 has 15 amino acids. Written as DNA, the CDR3 is TGTGCCAGCACCCCGAGCGGGACTAGCACAGATACGCAGTATTTT. As protein: CASTPSGTSTDTQYF.

This chain's CDR3 is CASSTGGSDEQYF. The CDR3 DNA reads as TGTGCCAGCTCCACGGGGGGTTCGGACGAGCAGTACTTC. The chain uses TRBV18 and TRBJ2-7; TRBD2 aligns across 7 bases. This CDR3 spans 13 amino acids. Trimming cost V 6 bases and J 5 bases; bases outside gene matches: 7. Germline CDR1 reads KGHSH; CDR2 reads LQKENI. Using reference TRBV18 and TRBJ2-7 for the parts outside the CDR3, the full variable domain is NAGVMQNPRHLVRRRGQEARLRCSPMKGHSHVYWYRQLPEEGLKFMVYLQKENIIDESGMPKERFSAEFPKEGPSILRIQQVVRGDSAAYFCASSTGGSDEQYFGPGTRLTVT.

V gene TRBV13 combines with J gene TRBJ1-2; no clear D gene. With 1 base removed from V and 4 bases from J, the gap between germline ends came to 13 bases. The CDR3 loop spans 15 amino acids. Germline-derived CDR1 and CDR2 are PRHDT and FYEKMQ (reference sequence). The CDR3 loop is CASSLEGSRGYGYTF. The CDR3 nucleotides read TGTGCCAGCAGCTTAGAAGGATCAAGAGGCTATGGCTACACCTTC.

The chain joins TRBV5-6 to TRBJ1-6, with a possible D match to TRBD1 (5 bases). Germline V gives CDR1 SGHDT, CDR2 YYEEEE. The CDR3 spans 16 residues. The V end was cut by 0 bases, the J end by 7 bases, with 14 bases between. The CDR3, as DNA: TGTGCCAGCAGCTTGGTAGGGGCGGGGGTGAATTCACCCCTCCACTTT. Amino acids: CASSLVGAGVNSPLHF. The variable domain in full, completed from reference TRBV5-6 and TRBJ1-6, reads DAGVTQSPTHLIKTRGQQVTLRCSPKSGHDTVSWYQQALGQGPQFIFQYYEEEERQRGNFPDRFSGHQFPNYSSELNVNALLLGDSALYLCASSLVGAGVNSPLHFGNGTRLTVT.

V is TRBV29-1 and J is TRBJ2-1; TRBD2 aligns across 11 bases. Per the germline V gene, CDR1 is SQVTM and CDR2 is ANQGSEA. The CDR3 totals 14 residues. V dropped 4 bases and J dropped 4; count of bases not matched to a gene: 3. The CDR3 bases are TGCAGCGTTGCACTAGCGGGGGATTACAATGAGCAGTTCTTC. Protein sequence: CSVALAGDYNEQFF.

In regard to this clone: One junction end does not reproduce the germline sequence, and a read error may be involved. This chain uses TRBV19 with TRBJ2-7, with D maybe TRBD2 (7 bases). The CDR3 is made up of 12 amino acids. The germline V gene encodes CDR1 LNHDA and CDR2 SQIVND (reference sequence). The CDR3 coding sequence is TGTGCCAGTAGAATAGGGGGGGGCGAGCAGTACTTC. This encodes CASRIGGGEQYF.

The chain is built from TRBV5-1 and TRBJ1-4, with 10 bases identical to TRBD1. The CDR3 is 15 residues long. After removal of 4 bases from V and 5 bases from J, the junction contained 5 bases not matched to a gene. Germline CDR1 SGHRS, CDR2 YFSETQ. Here the CDR3 reads CASSVGTGENEKLFF. The CDR3 nucleotides read TGCGCCAGCAGCGTGGGGACAGGGGAAAATGAAAAACTGTTTTTT.

This chain connects TRBV9 to TRBJ2-7, with 8 bases fitting TRBD1. V lost 0 bases and J lost 6; bases outside the gene matches: 2. CDR1 is SGDLS and CDR2 is YYNGEE in the germline V gene. The CDR3 has 13 amino acids. The CDR3 sequence is CASSVAGGLEQYF. CDR3 coding DNA: TGTGCCAGCAGCGTAGCAGGGGGCCTCGAGCAGTACTTC. The full variable domain, its missing parts supplied by reference TRBV9 and TRBJ2-7, is DSGVTQTPKHLITATGQRVTLRCSPRSGDLSVYWYQQSLDQGLQFLIQYYNGEERAKGNILERFSAQQFPDLHSELNLSSLELGDSALYFCASSVAGGLEQYFGPGTRLTVT.

The gene calls are TRBV19 and TRBJ2-7; 7 bases fit TRBD1. Germline-derived CDR1 and CDR2 are LNHDA and SQIVND (reference sequence). The CDR3 length is 15 residues. Germline trimming cut 5 bases from V and 1 base from J; bases unmatched to any gene: 8. The CDR3 is CASSRIRQGSYEQYF. The CDR3 nucleotides read TGTGCCAGTAGTCGCATTCGACAGGGATCCTACGAGCAGTACTTC.

The rearrangement joins TRBV10-3 to TRBJ1-6; D may be TRBD1 (5 bases). The CDR3 covers 16 residues. Trimming removed 0 bases at V and 9 bases at J, with 15 bases between. The germline V gene has CDR1 ENHRY and CDR2 SYGVKD. CDR3 sequence reads: CAISESDRGSASPLHF. The CDR3 DNA is TGTGCCATCAGTGAGTCCGACCGGGGGAGCGCTTCACCCCTCCACTTT.

The chain couples TRBV6-6 to TRBJ1-1, with D uncertain. This CDR3 has 13 amino acids. From germline, CDR1 is MNHNY and CDR2 SVGAGI (reference sequence). V lost 1 base to trimming and J lost 6 bases, with 9 bases between them. CDR3 loop: CASSYLERAEAFF. Here the CDR3 DNA reads TGTGCCAGCAGTTACTTGGAGAGGGCTGAAGCTTTCTTT.

The chain links TRBV11-2 to TRBJ2-1; 14 nucleotides agree with TRBD2. This CDR3 is 15 amino acids long. With 5 bases clipped from V and 5 bases from J, the junction kept 2 bases outside the gene matches. Germline CDR1 and CDR2: SGHAT and FQNNGV. The CDR3 region is CASSRTSGGNNEQFF. CDR3 nucleotide sequence: TGTGCCAGCAGCCGGACTAGCGGGGGGAACAATGAGCAGTTCTTC.

V gene TRBV5-4 combines with J gene TRBJ2-1; 8 bases align to TRBD2. The CDR3 sequence is 15 residues long. The germline V gene encodes CDR1 SGHNT and CDR2 YYREEE (reference sequence). The V and J ends lost 1 base and 5 bases, in that order; junction bases with no gene match: 5. The CDR3 reads CASSLPGGPHNEQFF. CDR3 DNA: TGTGCCAGCAGCTTGCCGGGAGGGCCCCACAATGAGCAGTTCTTC.

J is TRBJ1-4 and V is TRBV6-6; unclear D gene. Germline V gene sequence: CDR1 MNHNY, CDR2 SVGAGI (reference sequence). The CDR3 spans 16 residues. The ends were cut back, 2 bases at V and 2 bases at J, with 12 bases in the middle. CDR3 DNA: TGTGCCAGCAGTTACGCACGAGGGTCGACTAATGAAAAACTGTTTTTT. Translated, it gives CASSYARGSTNEKLFF.

The CDR3 coding sequence is TGTGCCAGCACTAACCGAAACTCGGGACAGGGCACTGAAGCTTTCTTT. Encoded protein: CASTNRNSGQGTEAFF. The rearrangement joins TRBV27 to TRBJ1-1; the match to TRBD1 covers 9 bases. The ends lost 7 bases at V and 4 bases at J; junction bases unmatched: 13. The CDR3 runs 16 residues. Germline lookup yields CDR1 MNHEY and CDR2 SMNVEV (reference sequence).

V usage is TRBV20-1 and J usage is TRBJ2-7; D is unresolved. This CDR3 comprises 12 residues. Germline assignment: CDR1 DFQATT and CDR2 SNEGSKA (reference sequence). Trimming shortened V by 3 bases and J by 7 bases, and 13 bases separated the two germline ends. The CDR3 nucleotides are TGCAGTGCTAGTCCGGCCGGAGTGGAGCAGTACTTC. Its translation is CSASPAGVEQYF.

V is TRBV5-1 and J is TRBJ2-7; tentative D call: TRBD1 (6 bases). Germline CDR1 reads SGHRS; CDR2 reads YFSETQ. This CDR3 spans 15 amino acids. V dropped 0 bases and J dropped 5 bases, with 15 bases sitting between them. DNA for the CDR3: TGCGCCAGCAGCTTGGGAATATTACAGGGCCACGAGCAGTACTTC. As protein: CASSLGILQGHEQYF.

This clone came up a few times. Written as DNA, the CDR3 is TGCGCCAGCAGCCAGCCCTGGGCGGGAGAAAGAACTGGGGCCAACGTCCTGACTTTC. Protein sequence: CASSQPWAGERTGANVLTF. This chain uses TRBV4-1 with TRBJ2-6; 7 nucleotides align to TRBD2. The CDR3 contains 19 residues. Germline CDR1 MGHRA, CDR2 YSYEKL. Trimming took 3 bases from V and 2 from J; bases not matched to a gene: 13.